This entry lists 23 T cell receptor beta chains sequenced from one sample in a study of cytomegalovirus exposure and HLA in healthy donors. PCR employed 60 Vbeta and 13 Jbeta primers. Generated by immunoSEQ multiplex PCR, the TCRdb table keeps only in-frame clones and is missing some. The data show 150,000 to 250,000 clones, around 80% seen once. The material sequenced was PBMCs. The origin of the receptors is a woman between 25 and 40 years old in good health and CMV-seropositive.

The chain combines TRBV6-6 with TRBJ1-2; D gene unclear. Germline V gene sequence: CDR1 MNHNY, CDR2 SVGAGI (reference sequence). The CDR3 loop spans 14 amino acids. V was shortened by 0 bases and J by 6 bases, with 11 bases between the two germline ends. The CDR3 DNA is TGTGCCAGCAGTTACTCAGCTCCCAGCGATGGCTACACCTTC. Protein sequence: CASSYSAPSDGYTF.

The chain links TRBV25-1 to TRBJ1-2; 9 bases map to TRBD1. CDR3 length: 14 amino acids. The germline gives CDR1 MGHDK, CDR2 SYGVNS. With 6 bases clipped from V and 5 bases from J, the junction kept 7 bases outside the gene matches. In DNA form, the CDR3 reads TGTGCCAGCAGCCAATGGACAGGGGAATATGGCTACACCTTC. Amino acid sequence: CASSQWTGEYGYTF.

The chain uses TRBV29-1 and TRBJ1-3; D uncertain. The CDR3 has 18 residues. Germline-derived CDR1 and CDR2 are SQVTM and ANQGSEA. Trimming removed 2 bases at V and 1 base at J, with 21 bases between. CDR3 residues: CSVELGRREKRSGNTIYF. Here the CDR3 DNA reads TGCAGCGTTGAACTTGGGAGGCGCGAGAAGAGATCTGGAAACACCATATATTTT.

This chain links TRBV23-1 with TRBJ1-4; TRBD1 matches 8 bases. TRBV23-1 is recorded as an ORF, its role being uncertain. The junction had 11 bases not matched to a gene; V was cut back by 3 bases and J by 8 bases. This CDR3 spans 16 amino acids. The CDR3 region is CASSHYGTGSFEKLFF. CDR3 nucleotide sequence: TGCGCCAGCAGTCACTACGGGACAGGATCTTTCGAAAAACTGTTTTTT.

The chain carries TRBV18 and TRBJ2-5, with TRBD1 matching 8 bases. The V segment lost 6 bases and the J segment 7 bases; nucleotides outside the gene matches: 10. Germline V gene lookup returns CDR1 KGHSH and CDR2 LQKENI. There are 14 residues in the CDR3. The CDR3 here is CASSPIGQGTTQYF. CDR3 DNA sequence: TGTGCCAGCTCCCCCATTGGACAGGGTACGACCCAGTACTTC.

This sequence joins TRBV9 and TRBJ2-7, with D perhaps TRBD1 (6 bases). CDR1 SGDLS and CDR2 YYNGEE come from the germline V gene. The length of the CDR3 is 14 residues. V gave up 4 bases and J gave up 6 bases, with 17 bases separating them. Written as DNA, the CDR3 is TGTGCCAGCAGCCCCCTTGGACAGTTGGGCGAGCAGTACTTC. It yields the protein CASSPLGQLGEQYF.

The count of this clone is one. The J gene is TRBJ1-5, the V gene TRBV18, with 9 bases that match TRBD1. Germline CDR1 reads KGHSH; CDR2 reads LQKENI. This CDR3 is built from 15 residues. After removal of 4 bases from V and 2 bases from J, the junction contained 3 bases not matched to a gene. This chain's CDR3 is CASSQGQGGNQPQHF. In nucleotides, the CDR3 is TGTGCCAGCTCACAGGGACAGGGAGGCAATCAGCCCCAGCATTTT.

This clone has just one count. The chain carries TRBV4-2 and TRBJ2-1; perhaps TRBD1 as D (6 bases). The V gene lost 3 bases and the J gene lost 9 bases, with 9 bases spanning the gap. The CDR3 runs to 12 residues. CDR1 LGHNA and CDR2 YNFKEQ come from the germline V gene. The CDR3 protein is CASSQTGGEQFF. DNA of the CDR3: TGTGCCAGCAGCCAGACAGGTGGTGAGCAGTTCTTC.

This sequence joins TRBV5-1 and TRBJ2-7, with TRBD1 matching over 11 bases. Germline CDR1 SGHRS, CDR2 YFSETQ. V was pared by 5 bases and J by 5 bases, with 6 bases of the junction left unmatched. The CDR3 is 14 residues long. CDR3 loop: CASRTGTGGNEQYF. The CDR3 DNA reads TGCGCCAGCAGGACCGGGACAGGGGGAAACGAGCAGTACTTC.

The chain links TRBV2 to TRBJ2-7; maybe TRBD2 (5 bases). The CDR3 loop spans 13 amino acids. The ends were cut back, 9 bases at V and 2 bases at J, with 14 bases in the middle. Germline CDR1 reads SNHLY; CDR2 reads FYNNEI. CDR3 region: CASRERVPYEQYF. The CDR3 region has the DNA TGTGCCAGTAGGGAGAGAGTACCCTACGAGCAGTACTTC.

The V and J genes are TRBV6-5 and TRBJ1-1; D gene uncertain. From germline, CDR1 is MNHEY and CDR2 SVGAGI. The CDR3 consists of 12 residues. V shed 4 bases and J shed 0 bases, with 3 bases lying between them. The CDR3 here is CASSSVNTEAFF. The DNA of the CDR3 is TGTGCCAGCAGTTCGGTGAACACTGAAGCTTTCTTT.

The genes are TRBV5-6 and TRBJ1-5, with 7 positions matching TRBD1. J gave up 2 bases and V 6 bases, and 11 bases lay outside the gene matches. In germline, CDR1 is SGHDT, CDR2 YYEEEE. The CDR3 covers 16 residues. CDR3 loop: CASNTRQGEGNQPQHF. The CDR3 DNA is TGTGCCAGCAACACTAGACAGGGCGAGGGCAATCAGCCCCAGCATTTT.

The J gene is TRBJ2-5, the V gene TRBV30; weak D call: TRBD1 (6 bases). V lost 1 base, J lost 6 bases, and 12 bases lay in between. CDR1 is GTSNPN, CDR2 SVGIG, per germline (reference sequence). CDR3 size: 13 residues. This chain's CDR3 is CAWSADRTQTQYF. The CDR3 region has the DNA TGTGCCTGGAGTGCAGACAGGACCCAGACCCAGTACTTC.

The chain links TRBV5-4 to TRBJ2-2; maybe TRBD2 (5 bases). CDR1 is SGHNT and CDR2 is YYREEE in the germline V gene (reference sequence). The CDR3 extends over 15 amino acids. V was shortened by 1 base and J by 4 bases, with 11 bases between the two germline ends. CDR3 DNA: TGTGCCAGCAGCTTGCTGGGGAGAGGCACCGGGGAGCTGTTTTTT. Amino acid sequence: CASSLLGRGTGELFF. Filled out from reference TRBV5-4 and TRBJ2-2, the complete variable domain reads ETGVTQSPTHLIKTRGQQVTLRCSSQSGHNTVSWYQQALGQGPQFIFQYYREEENGRGNFPPRFSGLQFPNYSSELNVNALELDDSALYLCASSLLGRGTGELFFGEGSRLTVL.

This chain uses TRBV5-4 with TRBJ1-5; 9 bases map to TRBD1. Per the germline V gene, CDR1 is SGHNT and CDR2 is YYREEE (reference sequence). The length of the CDR3 is 15 residues. V was clipped by 0 bases and J by 7 bases; unmatched bases: 5. This CDR3 reads CASSLDRGQGQPQHF. The CDR3 coding sequence is TGTGCCAGCAGCTTGGACAGGGGGCAGGGCCAGCCCCAGCATTTT.

This chain joins TRBV27 and TRBJ2-7; 8 positions agree with TRBD2. The CDR3 is 14 amino acids. Germline CDR1 MNHEY, CDR2 SMNVEV (reference sequence). J was trimmed by 6 bases and V by 8 bases; bases with no gene match: 12. The CDR3 DNA sequence: TGTGCCAGCGGCGAAAGCGGGGGCCTTCGCGAGCAGTACTTC. It specifies CASGESGGLREQYF.

V and J are TRBV6-5 and TRBJ1-5, with no clear D. From germline, CDR1 is MNHEY and CDR2 SVGAGI. V was shortened by 0 bases and J by 5 bases, with 5 bases between the two germline ends. This CDR3 is 13 amino acids long. This CDR3 reads CASSYSRDQPQHF. The CDR3 coding sequence is TGTGCCAGCAGTTACTCGAGAGATCAGCCCCAGCATTTT.

The V call is TRBV9, the J call TRBJ2-1; 8 bases agree with TRBD2. Per germline, CDR1 SGDLS and CDR2 YYNGEE. With V trimmed by 3 bases and J by 6 bases, 8 bases remained unmatched. The CDR3 is made up of 15 amino acids. The CDR3 DNA reads TGTGCCAGCAGCGCCCTTAGGCGGGGGGCCAATGAGCAGTTCTTC. Translated: CASSALRRGANEQFF.

The chain recombines TRBV7-8 with TRBJ2-4, with 8 bases lining up with TRBD2. CDR1 is SGHVS and CDR2 is FQNEAQ in the germline V gene. This CDR3 contains 19 residues. The trim removed 4 bases at V and 0 bases at J, leaving 14 bases unmatched. CDR3 region: CASSSTPGGARLAKNIQYF. The CDR3 DNA sequence: TGTGCCAGCAGCTCTACCCCCGGGGGGGCCCGATTAGCCAAAAACATTCAGTACTTC.

The table lists this clone with a few counts. V and J are TRBV2 and TRBJ1-2; TRBD1 might be the D (5 bases). Germline V gives CDR1 SNHLY, CDR2 FYNNEI. V lost 0 bases, J lost 5 bases, and 10 bases lay in between. The CDR3 contains 14 residues. CDR3 sequence: CASSEAARQYGYTF. The CDR3 region has the DNA TGTGCCAGCAGTGAAGCTGCGAGACAGTATGGCTACACCTTC.

This rearrangement joins TRBV5-6 to TRBJ1-4, with a tentative D call TRBD1 (6 bases). The length of the CDR3 is 15 residues. Germline V gene data show CDR1 as SGHDT and CDR2 as YYEEEE. Trimming took off 6 bases at V and 6 bases at J, with 18 bases between the two ends. The CDR3: CASTRGPPYDEKLFF. The CDR3, as DNA: TGTGCCAGCACCAGGGGCCCGCCGTATGATGAAAAACTGTTTTTT.

This chain connects TRBV7-8 to TRBJ2-4; no definite D call. The V gene lost 7 bases and the J gene lost 0 bases, with 10 bases spanning the gap. Looked up from germline, CDR1 is SGHVS and CDR2 is FQNEAQ. The CDR3 covers 14 residues. The CDR3 region is CASTQNLAKNIQYF. The CDR3 DNA reads TGTGCCAGCACCCAAAATTTAGCCAAAAACATTCAGTACTTC. The variable domain in full, completed from reference TRBV7-8 and TRBJ2-4, reads GAGVSQSPRYKVAKRGQDVALRCDPISGHVSLFWYQQALGQGPEFLTYFQNEAQLDKSGLPSDRFFAERPEGSVSTLKIQRTQQEDSAVYLCASTQNLAKNIQYFGAGTRLSVL.

This clone was counted once. This chain uses TRBV6-5 with TRBJ2-1; the match to TRBD2 covers 9 bases. CDR3 size: 15 residues. V was pared by 4 bases and J by 3 bases, with 4 bases of the junction left unmatched. The germline CDR1 and CDR2 sequences are MNHEY and SVGAGI. CDR3 sequence (DNA): TGTGCCAGCAGTTCAACGACTAGCGGCTACAATGAGCAGTTCTTC. It translates to CASSSTTSGYNEQFF.